The clone carrying this T cell receptor (beta chain) was seen only once. The study recruited people aged roughly 18 to 100 years across approximately 24 US areas. Clinical histories supplied by participants themselves formed the basis of cohort assignment. Cohort 3 recovery required two negative PCRs, clearance, or symptom resolution. Original processing notes: Reference gene primer amplification gave estimated nucleated cell counts. Using immunoSEQ multiplex PCR, the repertoire was profiled, and TCRdb retains in-frame clones only, with some absent. D and trimming come from the DNA, and the V and J calls and clone size come from that table. This sample has some 150,000 clones, with around four fifths found just once. The sample comes from a study of blood T cell repertoires in COVID-19. Germline assignment: CDR1 LNHDA and CDR2 SQIVND (reference sequence). Germline trimming cut 2 bases from V and 7 bases from J; bases unmatched to any gene: 5. The CDR3 has 15 residues.

The chain links TRBV19 to TRBJ2-1; 10 positions match TRBD2. Material for sequencing was PBMCs or T cells enriched from blood (not recorded which). The receptor's source is a woman between 50 and 59 years old who had recovered from COVID-19. The CDR3 reads CASSISGRAGNEQFF. The CDR3 nucleotides read TGTGCCAGTAGTATAAGCGGGAGGGCCGGAAATGAGCAGTTCTTC.